This T cell receptor (beta chain) was recovered during a study of shared T cell receptors in the human thymus. TCRdb's table, derived via immunoSEQ multiplex PCR, lists solely in-frame clones and lacks some. The sample contains under 850,000 clones, 85% to 90% of which appear only once. Looked up from germline, CDR1 is SGHTS and CDR2 is YDEGEE. Trimming took 4 bases from V and 8 from J, leaving 31 bases between them. The CDR3 length is 19 residues. These records were also assigned to another study, of human thymus T cells. That source reports: Donation came from healthy Finnish infants having corrective surgery for congenital heart defects. Corrective heart surgery yielded the resections from which the thymus tissue came. Apparent skewing of V and J gene usage characterized both thymic and blood repertoires. Related work showed strongly overlapping thymic repertoires across unrelated individuals.

The specimen was thymocytes. V usage is TRBV5-8 and J usage is TRBJ2-1, with TRBD2 as a possible D gene (7 bases). The TCR originated in a boy under three years old with a congenital heart defect. Here the CDR3 DNA reads TGTGCCAGCAGCCTCACTGGGGGCACCGGGACTAAAAGTTGGGATGAGCAGTTCTTC. Translating gives CASSLTGGTGTKSWDEQFF.